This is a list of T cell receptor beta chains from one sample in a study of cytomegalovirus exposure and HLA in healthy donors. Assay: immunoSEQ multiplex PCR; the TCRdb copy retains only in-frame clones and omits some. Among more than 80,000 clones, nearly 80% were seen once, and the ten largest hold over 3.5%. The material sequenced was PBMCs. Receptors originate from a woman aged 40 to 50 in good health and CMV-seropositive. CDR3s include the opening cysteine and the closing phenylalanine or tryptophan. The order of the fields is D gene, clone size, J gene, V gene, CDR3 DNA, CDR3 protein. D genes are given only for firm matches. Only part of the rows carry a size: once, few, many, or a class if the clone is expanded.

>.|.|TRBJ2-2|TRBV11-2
TGTGCCAGCAGCCCCCAGGGGGGCCGGAACACCGGGGAGCTGTTTTTT
CASSPQGGRNTGELFF
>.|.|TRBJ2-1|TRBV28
TGTGCCAGCAGTTTAGCGTCTGAGCAGTTCTTC
CASSLASEQFF
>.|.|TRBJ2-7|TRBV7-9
TGTGCCAGCAGCCGAACAGTTTCCTACGAGCAGTACTTC
CASSRTVSYEQYF
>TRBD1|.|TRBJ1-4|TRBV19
TGTGCCAGTAGTACCAGACAGGGCGCCAATGAAAAACTGTTTTTT
CASSTRQGANEKLFF
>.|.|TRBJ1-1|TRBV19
TGTGCCAGTAGTATAGACATCGGTCCAGTAGGGACTGCTGAAGCTTTCTTT
CASSIDIGPVGTAEAFF
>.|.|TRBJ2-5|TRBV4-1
TGCGCCAGCAGTCCTTCGGGGAAAAGCCCACAAGAGACCCAGTACTTC
CASSPSGKSPQETQYF
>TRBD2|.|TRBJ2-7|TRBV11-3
TGTGCCAGCAGCCCCCCTTGGAGCGGGAGTACCTACGAGCAGTACTTC
CASSPPWSGSTYEQYF
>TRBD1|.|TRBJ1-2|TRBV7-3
TGTGCCAGCAGCTTAGGTCCTGTCTCGGACAGGGCAAACTATGGCTACACCTTC
CASSLGPVSDRANYGYTF
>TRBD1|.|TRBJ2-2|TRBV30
TGTGCCTGGAACCCCTGGACAGGAGGAACCGGGGAGCTGTTTTTT
CAWNPWTGGTGELFF
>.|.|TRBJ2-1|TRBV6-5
TGTGCCACTATGGGCAGAGACAATGAGCAGTTCTTC
CATMGRDNEQFF
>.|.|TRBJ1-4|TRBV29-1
TGCAGCGTCGCCCGGGAGGGCCCCAAACTGTTTTTT
CSVAREGPKLFF
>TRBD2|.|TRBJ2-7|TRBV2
TGTGCCAGCAGTGTGACTAGCGGGAAGGAGAGCGAGCAGTACTTC
CASSVTSGKESEQYF
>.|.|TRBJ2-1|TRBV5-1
TGCGCCACCGTCTCCTACAATGAGCAGTTCTTC
CATVSYNEQFF
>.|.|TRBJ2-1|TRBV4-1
TGCGCCAGCAGTCCCGGGACTCCGTCCTACAATGAGCAGTTCTTC
CASSPGTPSYNEQFF
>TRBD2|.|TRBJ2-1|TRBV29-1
TGCAGCGTTGGACAAGTAGCGGGAGGGGCCTACAATGAGCAGTTCTTC
CSVGQVAGGAYNEQFF
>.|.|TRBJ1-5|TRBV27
TGTGCCAGCAGTACTACCACGGCAGCCCAAATAAATCAGCCCCAGCATTTT
CASSTTTAAQINQPQHF
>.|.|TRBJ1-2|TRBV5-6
TGTGCCAGCAGAACCAAAGGGGGTGACTATGGCTACACCTTC
CASRTKGGDYGYTF
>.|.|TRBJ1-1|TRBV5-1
TGCGCCAGCAGCTTCACAGAGAACACTGAAGCTTTCTTT
CASSFTENTEAFF
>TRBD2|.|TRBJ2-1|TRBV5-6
TGTGCCAGCAGCTTGGAGGCTAGCGGGAGTGGTAGGAATGAGCAGTTCTTC
CASSLEASGSGRNEQFF
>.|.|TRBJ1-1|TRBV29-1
TGCAGCGCTGTAAACACTGAAGCTTTCTTT
CSAVNTEAFF
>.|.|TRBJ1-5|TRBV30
TGTGCCTGGAGTGTACAGGGTCGTGGGGGTCGTCAGCCCCAGCATTTT
CAWSVQGRGGRQPQHF
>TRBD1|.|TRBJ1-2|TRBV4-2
TGTGCCAGCAGCACACAGGGGAAGGAAAACTATGGCTACACCTTC
CASSTQGKENYGYTF
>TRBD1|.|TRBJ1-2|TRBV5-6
TGTGCCAGCAACTCCGACAGGGCTGGCTACACCTTC
CASNSDRAGYTF
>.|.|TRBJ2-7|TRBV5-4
TGTGCCAGCAGCAGCCGACCGGGACTGCCCTACGAGCAGTACTTC
CASSSRPGLPYEQYF
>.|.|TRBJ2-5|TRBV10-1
TGCGCCAGCAGCCCCAGCGGGTCGTACCAAGAGACCCAGTACTTC
CASSPSGSYQETQYF
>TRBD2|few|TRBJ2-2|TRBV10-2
TGCGCCAGCAGCCAGGCGGGGGGTGGAGGCGCCGGGGAGCTGTTTTTT
CASSQAGGGGAGELFF
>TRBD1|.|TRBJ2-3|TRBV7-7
TGTGCTAGCAGCCTGGGACAGGGAGCTACAGATACGCAGTATTTT
CASSLGQGATDTQYF
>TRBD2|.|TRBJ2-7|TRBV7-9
TGTGCCAGCAGCCACCAGAGACTAGCGGGTTACGAGCAGTACTTC
CASSHQRLAGYEQYF
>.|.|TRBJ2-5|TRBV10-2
TGCGCCAGCCTCGGGGAGACCCAGTACTTC
CASLGETQYF
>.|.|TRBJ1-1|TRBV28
TGTGCCAGCAGGCTAGGGGGGGCCCTCTTGAACACTGAAGCTTTCTTT
CASRLGGALLNTEAFF
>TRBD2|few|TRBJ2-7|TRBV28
TGTGCCAGCAGCGTACCGGGACTAGTCGCCTACGAGCAGTACTTC
CASSVPGLVAYEQYF
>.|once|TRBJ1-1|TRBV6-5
TGTGCCAGCAGTTACACAGGAGGGGTGCCGAACACTGAAGCTTTCTTT
CASSYTGGVPNTEAFF